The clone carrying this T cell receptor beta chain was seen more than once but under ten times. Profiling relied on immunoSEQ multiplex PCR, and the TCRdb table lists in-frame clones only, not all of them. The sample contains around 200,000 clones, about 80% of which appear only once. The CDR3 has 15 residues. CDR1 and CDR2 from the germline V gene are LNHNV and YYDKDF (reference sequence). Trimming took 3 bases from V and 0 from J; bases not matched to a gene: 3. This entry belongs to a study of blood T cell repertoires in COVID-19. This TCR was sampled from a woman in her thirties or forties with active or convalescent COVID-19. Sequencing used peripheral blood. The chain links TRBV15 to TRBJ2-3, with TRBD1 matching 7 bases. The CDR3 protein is CATSSGQASTDTQYF. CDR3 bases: TGTGCCACCAGCAGTGGACAGGCCAGCACAGATACGCAGTATTTT.